Below are 20 T cell receptor beta chains sequenced from a single sample in a study of shared clonotypes between healthy human individuals. Assay: immunoSEQ multiplex PCR; the TCRdb copy retains only in-frame clones and omits some. The table has roughly 2,300,000 clones, roughly 90% seen once; the top ten hold more than 0.35%. Input material: naive CD4+ T cells from PBMCs. Described subset: CD45RA+ positively selected. These receptors originate from a man between 18 and 35 years old in good health. Some clones in this sample may be carry-over from other donors' samples.

Notes on this clone: This same CDR3 is encoded by further DNA sequences in the sample. The chain combines TRBV11-2 with TRBJ2-2; 8 bases line up with TRBD2. V lost 4 bases and J lost 0; bases outside the gene matches: 1. The CDR3 length is 15 residues. Germline CDR1 is SGHAT and CDR2 is FQNNGV. The CDR3 coding sequence is TGTGCCAGCAGCTCACTAGCGGCGAACACCGGGGAGCTGTTTTTT. Its translation is CASSSLAANTGELFF.

V and J are TRBV4-2 and TRBJ2-2, with TRBD2 matching over 12 bases. V trimming: 1 base; J trimming: 7 bases; junction bases outside the gene matches: 10. The CDR3 runs to 18 residues. Germline values: CDR1 LGHNA, CDR2 YNFKEQ. CDR3 region: CASSQAAGLAGTDGELFF. CDR3 coding DNA: TGTGCCAGCAGCCAAGCTGCTGGACTAGCGGGAACCGACGGGGAGCTGTTTTTT.

The chain combines TRBV6-5 with TRBJ1-5, with unresolved D. The CDR3 totals 15 residues. CDR1 is MNHEY and CDR2 is SVGAGI in the germline V gene. Trimming removed 5 bases from V and 6 bases from J, with 17 bases in between. The CDR3 spells CASSIQILTRQPQHF. In DNA, the CDR3 is TGTGCCAGCAGTATACAGATATTAACGCGTCAGCCCCAGCATTTT.

The CDR3, as DNA: TGTGCCAGCTCTCGTCGCGGAGCGATTAGCAATCAGCCCCAGCATTTT. Encoded protein: CASSRRGAISNQPQHF. The chain links TRBV19 to TRBJ1-5; D gene ambiguous. Germline CDR1 LNHDA, CDR2 SQIVND (reference sequence). V was pared by 9 bases and J by 0 bases, with 18 bases between. This CDR3 is 16 amino acids long.

The chain recombines TRBV6-6 with TRBJ2-1; a possible D gene is TRBD1 (7 bases). CDR1 is MNHNY and CDR2 is SVGAGI in the germline V gene (reference sequence). V dropped 6 bases and J dropped 15 bases, with 21 bases sitting between them. The CDR3 sequence is 13 residues long. DNA for the CDR3: TGTGCCAGCAGCTACAGGGGACCGAGCGGGCCGTTCTTC. Amino acid sequence: CASSYRGPSGPFF.

This chain joins TRBV6-1 and TRBJ2-5, with D uncertain. With 6 bases removed from V and 1 base from J, the gap between germline ends came to 15 bases. The CDR3 consists of 15 residues. Germline CDR1 MNHNS, CDR2 SASEGT. The CDR3 spells CASRRSGISQETQYF. The DNA for the CDR3 is TGTGCCAGCAGAAGATCCGGCATTTCCCAAGAGACCCAGTACTTC.

V gene TRBV30 combines with J gene TRBJ2-5, with 11 bases matching TRBD2. The length of the CDR3 is 16 residues. Germline-derived CDR1 and CDR2 are GTSNPN and SVGIG (reference sequence). After removal of 5 bases from V and 5 bases from J, the junction contained 13 bases not matched to a gene. CDR3 in amino acids: CAWDRLAGGKGETQYF. As DNA, the CDR3 is TGTGCCTGGGACCGGCTAGCGGGAGGTAAAGGGGAGACCCAGTACTTC.

On this clone: A read error may account for a junction end that differs from germline. The V gene is TRBV30, the J gene TRBJ2-5, with a weak D call TRBD1 (5 bases). Germline CDR1 is GTSNPN and CDR2 is SVGIG (reference sequence). This CDR3 region has 12 residues. As DNA, the CDR3 is TGTGCCTGGAGCGACAGTGCGGAGACCCGGTACTTC. This sequence encodes CAWSDSAETRYF. The full variable domain, completed using reference TRBV30 and TRBJ2-5, is SQTIHQWPATLVQPVGSPLSLECTVEGTSNPNLYWYRQAAGRGLQLLFYSVGIGQISSEVPQNLSASRPQDRQFILSSKKLLLSDSGFYLCAWSDSAETRYFGPGTRLLVL.

This chain links TRBV28 with TRBJ2-3; 9 nucleotides align to TRBD1. This CDR3 is built from 15 residues. Germline V gene lookup returns CDR1 MDHEN and CDR2 SYDVKM. Trimming removed 3 bases from V and 4 bases from J; junction bases left unmatched: 5. The CDR3 nucleotides read TGTGCCAGCAGTTTCACAGGGGGCCGCGCAGATACGCAGTATTTT. Its protein product is CASSFTGGRADTQYF.

The chain links TRBV9 to TRBJ1-5; D is unclear. The V gene lost 0 bases and the J gene lost 5 bases, with 9 bases spanning the gap. This CDR3 has 14 residues. Germline CDR1 SGDLS, CDR2 YYNGEE. Here the CDR3 reads CASSVDSKYQPQHF. In DNA form, the CDR3 reads TGTGCCAGCAGCGTAGACAGCAAGTATCAGCCCCAGCATTTT.

Turning to this clone: The sample holds other DNA sequences that translate to the same CDR3. The chain carries TRBV19 and TRBJ1-1; D is uncertain. The germline CDR1 and CDR2 sequences are LNHDA and SQIVND (reference sequence). The CDR3 sequence is 11 residues long. Trimming took off 6 bases at V and 2 bases at J, with 4 bases between the two ends. CDR3 DNA: TGTGCCAGTAGGGGAAACACTGAAGCTTTCTTT. Translation: CASRGNTEAFF.

This chain uses TRBV9 with TRBJ2-1; D call uncertain. V was pared by 3 bases and J by 8 bases, with 18 bases between. Per germline, CDR1 SGDLS and CDR2 YYNGEE. The CDR3 runs 15 residues. In DNA form, the CDR3 reads TGTGCCAGCAGCGATGGACCTACACTAATCGATGAGCAGTTCTTC. Translated, it gives CASSDGPTLIDEQFF. Full variable domain (outside the CDR3, taken from reference TRBV9 and TRBJ2-1): DSGVTQTPKHLITATGQRVTLRCSPRSGDLSVYWYQQSLDQGLQFLIQYYNGEERAKGNILERFSAQQFPDLHSELNLSSLELGDSALYFCASSDGPTLIDEQFFGPGTRLTVL.

J is TRBJ2-2 and V is TRBV5-1; 12 nucleotides match TRBD2. The CDR3 contains 16 residues. V lost 5 bases and J lost 3; bases outside the gene matches: 5. In germline, CDR1 is SGHRS, CDR2 YFSETQ. The CDR3 DNA reads as TGCGCCAGCAGGTCGACTAGCGGGGGCGACACCGGGGAGCTGTTTTTT. Protein: CASRSTSGGDTGELFF.

The V call is TRBV6-6, the J call TRBJ1-1, with 8 bases lining up with TRBD1. The CDR3 is 15 amino acids. V shed 6 bases, J shed 5 bases, and the junction held 11 bases outside the gene matches. CDR1 MNHNY and CDR2 SVGAGI come from the germline V gene (reference sequence). This chain's CDR3 is CASSYRGSVGTEAFF. Written as DNA, the CDR3 is TGTGCCAGCAGCTACAGGGGGAGCGTTGGGACTGAAGCTTTCTTT.

The rearrangement uses TRBV10-3 and TRBJ1-5, with 8 bases matching TRBD1. The CDR3 totals 13 residues. The trim removed 10 bases at V and 3 bases at J, leaving 5 bases unmatched. Per germline, CDR1 ENHRY and CDR2 SYGVKD. CDR3 nucleotide sequence: TGTGCCAACGGACAGGGCACCAATCAGCCCCAGCATTTT. Translated, it gives CANGQGTNQPQHF.

The chain links TRBV7-6 to TRBJ1-3; tentative D call: TRBD1 (6 bases). CDR1 and CDR2 from the germline V gene are SGHVS and FNYEAQ. Trimming cost V 1 base and J 9 bases, with 13 bases left between them. The CDR3 is made up of 14 amino acids. The CDR3: CASSLGQVPGTIYF. The DNA for the CDR3 is TGTGCCAGCAGCTTAGGACAGGTTCCAGGCACCATATATTTT.

The chain combines TRBV7-9 with TRBJ1-4; D is unclear. The CDR3 length is 12 residues. The ends were cut back, 4 bases at V and 14 bases at J, with 14 bases in the middle. From germline, CDR1 is SEHNR and CDR2 FQNEAQ (reference sequence). CDR3 DNA: TGTGCCAGCAGCTCCCCAGCCGAGCTTCTGTTTTTT. Residues: CASSSPAELLFF.

The chain combines TRBV6-6 with TRBJ2-1, with a weak D call TRBD2 (5 bases). V lost 6 bases and J 9 bases, leaving 15 bases between the germline ends. Looked up from germline, CDR1 is MNHNY and CDR2 is SVGAGI (reference sequence). There are 13 residues in the CDR3. The CDR3 region is CASSQARETEQFF. The CDR3 region has the DNA TGTGCCAGCAGCCAGGCGAGGGAGACTGAGCAGTTCTTC.

This clone was found a few times. The chain has TRBV19 and TRBJ1-2; no clear D. Germline CDR1 is LNHDA and CDR2 is SQIVND (reference sequence). Trimming removed 5 bases at V and 4 bases at J, with 8 bases between. The CDR3 loop spans 12 amino acids. The CDR3 DNA is TGTGCCAGTAGTGCTCAGGCCTATGGCTACACCTTC. Translation gives CASSAQAYGYTF.

The chain couples TRBV6-1 to TRBJ2-1; 8 bases align to TRBD2. The CDR3 is made up of 15 amino acids. From germline, CDR1 is MNHNS and CDR2 SASEGT. With V trimmed by 2 bases and J by 6 bases, 6 bases remained unmatched. DNA of the CDR3: TGTGCCAGCAGTGAACCCCCGAGCGGGAGCAATGAGCAGTTCTTC. This gives the protein CASSEPPSGSNEQFF.